This T cell receptor (beta chain) was identified in a study of blood T cell repertoires in COVID-19. As for the study in general: Whether acute or convalescent, the COVID-19 samples came from the United States, Italy and Spain.

As processed by the authors: Amplified reference gene primers provided the basis for estimating nucleated cell counts. Libraries were prepared by immunoSEQ multiplex PCR; TCRdb keeps only in-frame clonotypes and omits some of them. V and J calls and clone size are as listed in that table; D and trimming were resolved from the DNA. The table records approximately 500,000 clones, about 88% of them present only once. Trimming stripped 0 bases from V and 1 base from J, with 10 bases between. The CDR3 runs 15 residues. CDR1 MNHEY and CDR2 SVGAGI come from the germline V gene. Seattle patients were enrolled while actively infected and followed longitudinally.

Material: peripheral blood. The chain joins TRBV6-5 to TRBJ2-7; D possibly corresponds to TRBD1 (5 bases). This clonotype originated in a man in his late teens or twenties with COVID-19, enrolled during active disease. CDR3 sequence: CASSYSTQGSYEQYF. The CDR3 DNA sequence: TGTGCCAGCAGTTACTCGACTCAGGGTTCCTACGAGCAGTACTTC.